Shown below are 12 T cell receptor beta chains from a single sample sequenced in a study of control samples from healthy donors and cancer patients. The table came from immunoSEQ multiplex PCR; TCRdb's copy has only in-frame clones and leaves some out. The sample totals about 210,000 clones; its top ten clones hold under 2.5%. Input material: blood. The receptors originated from a woman in her 30s in good health.

The J gene is TRBJ1-5, the V gene TRBV2; D is possibly TRBD1 (6 bases). This CDR3 comprises 12 residues. Germline V CDR1 and CDR2: SNHLY, FYNNEI. Trimming removed 7 bases at V and 6 bases at J, with 10 bases between. The CDR3: CASKRGGQPQHF. In DNA form, the CDR3 reads TGTGCCAGCAAAAGGGGGGGTCAGCCCCAGCATTTT.

The CDR3 loop is CASSPFPAAGDTEAFF. CDR3 DNA sequence: TGTGCCAGCTCACCATTTCCGGCGGCGGGAGACACTGAAGCTTTCTTT. The chain links TRBV18 to TRBJ1-1; D gene ambiguous. This CDR3 has 16 amino acids. Trimming took off 2 bases at V and 3 bases at J, with 16 bases between the two ends. The germline CDR1 and CDR2 sequences are KGHSH and LQKENI.

The chain is built from TRBV9 and TRBJ2-3; the D gene could be TRBD1 or TRBD2 (5 bases each). The CDR3 sequence is 15 residues long. The ends were cut back, 3 bases at V and 4 bases at J, with 15 bases in the middle. Germline V gene lookup returns CDR1 SGDLS and CDR2 YYNGEE. CDR3 nucleotides: TGTGCCAGCAGCGCTACGGGGCGCTCCCCAGATACGCAGTATTTT. Its translation: CASSATGRSPDTQYF.

V gene TRBV19 combines with J gene TRBJ1-5; TRBD1 matches at 9 bases. Germline CDR1 is LNHDA and CDR2 is SQIVND (reference sequence). CDR3 length: 14 residues. V shed 4 bases and J 5 bases; nucleotides not matched to a gene: 3. In DNA form, the CDR3 reads TGTGCCAGTAGTAGGACAGGGGCACATCAGCCCCAGCATTTT. It yields the protein CASSRTGAHQPQHF.

In regard to this clone: Other nucleotide sequences from this sample produce the same CDR3. The chain has TRBV28 and TRBJ2-7; 8 positions match TRBD1. Germline V CDR1 and CDR2: MDHEN, SYDVKM. V trimming: 2 bases; J trimming: 2 bases; junction bases outside the gene matches: 5. CDR3 size: 15 residues. CDR3 nucleotides: TGTGCCAGCAGTTTAATCCTGGACAGGGCCTACGAGCAGTACTTC. Its protein is CASSLILDRAYEQYF.

The chain carries TRBV7-2 and TRBJ2-5; 14 bases are shared with TRBD2. Germline CDR1 SGHTA, CDR2 FQGNSA. This CDR3 comprises 16 residues. Trimming removed 1 base from V and 4 bases from J; junction bases left unmatched: 2. In DNA form, the CDR3 reads TGTGCCAGCAGCTTAGAGGGGACTAGCGGGGGAGAGACCCAGTACTTC. Protein: CASSLEGTSGGETQYF.

The chain carries TRBV28 and TRBJ1-2, with D perhaps TRBD1 (6 bases). The CDR3 loop spans 13 amino acids. Germline-derived CDR1 and CDR2 are MDHEN and SYDVKM. V was cut by 7 bases and J by 7 bases, with 16 bases left in between. CDR3 nucleotides: TGTGCCAGCAAACCTTTTGGGGGCGCTGGCTACACCTTC. Translation: CASKPFGGAGYTF.

The chain uses TRBV2 and TRBJ1-1, with a weak D call TRBD1 (6 bases). The CDR3 contains 14 residues. V dropped 4 bases and J dropped 0 bases, with 9 bases sitting between them. The germline V gene has CDR1 SNHLY and CDR2 FYNNEI. CDR3 region: CASSVRQVNTEAFF. The CDR3 bases are TGTGCCAGCAGTGTTAGACAGGTGAACACTGAAGCTTTCTTT.

CDR3 nucleotide sequence: TGCGCCAGCAGCGGCAGGGCTCACACAGATACGCAGTATTTT. Protein: CASSGRAHTDTQYF. J is TRBJ2-3 and V is TRBV5-1; maybe TRBD1 (5 bases). The CDR3 is made up of 14 amino acids. From germline, CDR1 is SGHRS and CDR2 YFSETQ. V gave up 4 bases and J gave up 2 bases, with 11 bases separating them.

The chain employs TRBV7-9 and TRBJ2-3; D is perhaps TRBD1 (5 bases). The V end lost 5 bases, the J end lost 2 bases, and 17 bases lay between the germline ends. The CDR3 has 16 residues. In germline, CDR1 is SEHNR, CDR2 FQNEAQ (reference sequence). This chain's CDR3 is CASSTPDTFLTDTQYF. Written as DNA, the CDR3 is TGTGCCAGCAGCACGCCGGACACTTTCCTCACAGATACGCAGTATTTT.

The chain links TRBV6-5 to TRBJ1-5; D ambiguous. Germline values: CDR1 MNHEY, CDR2 SVGAGI. Trimming stripped 6 bases from V and 5 bases from J, with 8 bases between. The CDR3 is 12 amino acids. The CDR3 is CASSHSDQPQHF. The CDR3 coding sequence is TGTGCCAGCAGCCACTCTGATCAGCCCCAGCATTTT.

This chain uses TRBV4-3 with TRBJ2-1; D ambiguous. Between the trimmed V and J ends, which lost 0 bases and 0 bases, there was a span of 6 bases. Per germline, CDR1 LGHNA and CDR2 YSLEER. This CDR3 has 15 amino acids. CDR3 DNA sequence: TGCGCCAGCAGCCAAGAAATGGGCTCCTACAATGAGCAGTTCTTC. It yields the protein CASSQEMGSYNEQFF.